The TCR beta chain under discussion was sequenced for a study of blood T cell repertoires in COVID-19. Study context: The cDNA or gDNA used as material had been derived from T cells, B-cell-depleted T cells, or PBMCs.

By share, this clone counts as large (0.1 to 1%). Trimming removed 5 bases from V and 2 bases from J; junction bases left unmatched: 9. The CDR3 has 17 residues. Germline-derived CDR1 and CDR2 are ENHRY and SYGVKD. Measured with immunoSEQ multiplex PCR; TCRdb has only the in-frame clones, and not every one. This sample has about 80,000 clones; about nine tenths occur once, and the top ten carry 1.9%. The sequence was obtained from a woman between 45 and 60 years old in a cohort sampled during active COVID-19. Specimen: peripheral blood. The V and J genes are TRBV10-3 and TRBJ2-1, with 10 nucleotides matching TRBD1. Here the CDR3 DNA reads TGTGCCATCAGTCCCTCAATGACAGGGGGCGCCTACAATGAGCAGTTCTTC. It specifies CAISPSMTGGAYNEQFF.